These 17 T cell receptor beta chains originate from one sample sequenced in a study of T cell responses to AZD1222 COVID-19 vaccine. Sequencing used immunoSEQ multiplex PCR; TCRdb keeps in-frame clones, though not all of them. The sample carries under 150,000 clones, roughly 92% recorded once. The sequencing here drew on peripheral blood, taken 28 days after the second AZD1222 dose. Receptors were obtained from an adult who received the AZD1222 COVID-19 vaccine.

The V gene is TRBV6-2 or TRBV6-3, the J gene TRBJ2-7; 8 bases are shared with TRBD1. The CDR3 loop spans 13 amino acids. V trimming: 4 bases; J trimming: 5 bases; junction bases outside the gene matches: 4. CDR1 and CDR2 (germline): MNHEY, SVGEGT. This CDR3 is CASSSFRGHEQYV. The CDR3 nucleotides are TGTGCCAGCAGTTCCTTCAGGGGGCACGAGCAGTACGTC.

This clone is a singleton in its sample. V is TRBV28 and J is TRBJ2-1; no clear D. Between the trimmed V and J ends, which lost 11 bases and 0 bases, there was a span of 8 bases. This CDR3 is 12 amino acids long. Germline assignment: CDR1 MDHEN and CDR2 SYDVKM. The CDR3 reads CASVSSYNEQFF. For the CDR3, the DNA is TGTGCCTCCGTAAGCTCCTACAATGAGCAGTTCTTC.

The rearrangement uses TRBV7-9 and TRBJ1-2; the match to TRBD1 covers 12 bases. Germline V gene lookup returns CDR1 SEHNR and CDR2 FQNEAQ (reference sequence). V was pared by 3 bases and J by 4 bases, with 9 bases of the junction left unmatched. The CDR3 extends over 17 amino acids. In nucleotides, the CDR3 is TGTGCCAGCAGCTTTACGTCCGGGACAGGGGGCGGCTATGGCTACACCTTC. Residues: CASSFTSGTGGGYGYTF.

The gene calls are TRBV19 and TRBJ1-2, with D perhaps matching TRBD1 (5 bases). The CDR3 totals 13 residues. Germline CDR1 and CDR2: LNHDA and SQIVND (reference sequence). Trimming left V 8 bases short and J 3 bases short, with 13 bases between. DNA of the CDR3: TGTGCCAGTTCGCCAGGAGGGGACTATGGCTACACCTTC. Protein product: CASSPGGDYGYTF. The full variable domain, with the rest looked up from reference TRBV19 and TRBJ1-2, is DGGITQSPKYLFRKEGQNVTLSCEQNLNHDAMYWYRQDPGQGLRLIYYSQIVNDFQKGDIAEGYSVSREKKESFPLTVTSAQKNPTAFYLCASSPGGDYGYTFGSGTRLTVV.

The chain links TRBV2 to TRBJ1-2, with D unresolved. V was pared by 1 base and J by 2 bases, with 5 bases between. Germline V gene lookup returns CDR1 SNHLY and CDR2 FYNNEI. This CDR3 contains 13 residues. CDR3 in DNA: TGTGCCAGCAGTGAAGACAGAAACTATGGCTACACCTTC. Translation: CASSEDRNYGYTF. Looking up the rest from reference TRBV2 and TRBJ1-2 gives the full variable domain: EPEVTQTPSHQVTQMGQEVILRCVPISNHLYFYWYRQILGQKVEFLVSFYNNEISEKSEIFDDQFSVERPDGSNFTLKIRSTKLEDSAMYFCASSEDRNYGYTFGSGTRLTVV.

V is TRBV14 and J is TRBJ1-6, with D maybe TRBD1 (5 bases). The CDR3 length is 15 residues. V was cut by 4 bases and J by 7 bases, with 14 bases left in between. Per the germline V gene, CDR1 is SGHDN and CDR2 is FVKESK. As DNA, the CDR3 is TGTGCCAGCAGCCTCCAACGACGGGGGAATTCACCCCTCCACTTT. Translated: CASSLQRRGNSPLHF.

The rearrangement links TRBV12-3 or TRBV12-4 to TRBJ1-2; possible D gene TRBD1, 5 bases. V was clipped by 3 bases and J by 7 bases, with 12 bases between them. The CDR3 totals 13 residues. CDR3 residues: CASSFSGLGGYTF. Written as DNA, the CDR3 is TGTGCCAGCAGTTTTTCAGGGTTGGGTGGCTACACCTTC.

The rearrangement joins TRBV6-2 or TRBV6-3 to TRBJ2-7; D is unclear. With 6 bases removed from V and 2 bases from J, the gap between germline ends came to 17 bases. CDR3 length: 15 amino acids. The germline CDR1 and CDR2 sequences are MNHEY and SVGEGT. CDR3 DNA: TGTGCCAGCAGCCCCTCCCCCAGGCCGACCTACGAGCAGTACGTC. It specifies CASSPSPRPTYEQYV.

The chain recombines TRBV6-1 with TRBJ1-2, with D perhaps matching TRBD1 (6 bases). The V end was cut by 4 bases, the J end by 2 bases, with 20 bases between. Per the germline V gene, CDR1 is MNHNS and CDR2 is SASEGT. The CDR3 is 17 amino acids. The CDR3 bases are TGTGCCAGCAGTGCCCCGAGGGGGGATGCGGTGAACTATGGCTACACCTTC. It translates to CASSAPRGDAVNYGYTF.

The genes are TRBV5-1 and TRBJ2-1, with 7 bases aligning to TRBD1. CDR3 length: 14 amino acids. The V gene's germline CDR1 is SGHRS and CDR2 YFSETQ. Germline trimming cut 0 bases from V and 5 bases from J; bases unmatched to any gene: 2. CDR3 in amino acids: CASSLEGQNNEQFF. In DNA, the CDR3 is TGCGCCAGCAGCTTGGAGGGACAGAACAATGAGCAGTTCTTC. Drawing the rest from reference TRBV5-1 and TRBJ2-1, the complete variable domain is KAGVTQTPRYLIKTRGQQVTLSCSPISGHRSVSWYQQTPGQGLQFLFEYFSETQRNKGNFPGRFSGRQFSNSRSEMNVSTLELGDSALYLCASSLEGQNNEQFFGPGTRLTVL.

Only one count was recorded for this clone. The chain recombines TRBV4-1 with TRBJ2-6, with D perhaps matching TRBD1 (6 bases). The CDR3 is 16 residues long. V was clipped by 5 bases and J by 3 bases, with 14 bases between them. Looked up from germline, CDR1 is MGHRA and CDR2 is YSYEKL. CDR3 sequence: CASSEGGLSGANVLTF. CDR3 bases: TGCGCCAGCAGCGAAGGGGGATTGAGTGGGGCCAACGTCCTGACTTTC.

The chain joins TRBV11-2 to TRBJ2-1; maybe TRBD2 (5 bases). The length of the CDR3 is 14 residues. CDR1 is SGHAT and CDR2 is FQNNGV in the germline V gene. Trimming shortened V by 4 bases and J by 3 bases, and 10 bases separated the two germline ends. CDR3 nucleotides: TGTGCCAGCAGCTCGTACCGGGACTACAATGAGCAGTTCTTC. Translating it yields CASSSYRDYNEQFF.

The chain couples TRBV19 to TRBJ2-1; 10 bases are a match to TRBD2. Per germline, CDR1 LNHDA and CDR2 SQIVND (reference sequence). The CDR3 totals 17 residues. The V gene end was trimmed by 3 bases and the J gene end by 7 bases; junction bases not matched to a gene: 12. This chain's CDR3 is CASSIEGAGGLRNEQFF. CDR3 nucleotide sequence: TGTGCCAGTAGTATTGAAGGAGCGGGGGGGCTTCGGAATGAGCAGTTCTTC. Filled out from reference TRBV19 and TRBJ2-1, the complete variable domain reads DGGITQSPKYLFRKEGQNVTLSCEQNLNHDAMYWYRQDPGQGLRLIYYSQIVNDFQKGDIAEGYSVSREKKESFPLTVTSAQKNPTAFYLCASSIEGAGGLRNEQFFGPGTRLTVL.

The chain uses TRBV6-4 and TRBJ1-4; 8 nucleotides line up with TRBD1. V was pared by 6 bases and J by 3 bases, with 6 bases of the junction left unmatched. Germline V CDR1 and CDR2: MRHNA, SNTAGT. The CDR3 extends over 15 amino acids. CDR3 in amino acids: CASSVTGGPNEKLFF. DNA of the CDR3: TGTGCCAGCAGCGTAACAGGGGGTCCTAATGAAAAACTGTTTTTT.

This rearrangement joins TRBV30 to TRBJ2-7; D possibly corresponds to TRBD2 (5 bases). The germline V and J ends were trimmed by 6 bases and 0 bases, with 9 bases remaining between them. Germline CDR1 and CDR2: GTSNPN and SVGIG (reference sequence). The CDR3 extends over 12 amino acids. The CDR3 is CACSDSSYEQYV. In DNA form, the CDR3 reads TGTGCCTGTTCGGACTCCTCCTACGAGCAGTACGTC.

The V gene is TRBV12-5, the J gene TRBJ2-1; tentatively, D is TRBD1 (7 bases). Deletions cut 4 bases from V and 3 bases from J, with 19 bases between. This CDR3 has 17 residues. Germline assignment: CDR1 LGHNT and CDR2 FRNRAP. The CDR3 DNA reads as TGTGCTAGTGGTTCCCCCTATTACAGGGGAGGCTACAATGAGCAGTTCTTC. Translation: CASGSPYYRGGYNEQFF.

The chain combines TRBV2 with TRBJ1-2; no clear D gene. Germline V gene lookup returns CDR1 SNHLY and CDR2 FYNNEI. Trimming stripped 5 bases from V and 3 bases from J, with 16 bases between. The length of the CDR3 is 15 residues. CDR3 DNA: TGTGCCAGCAGTCTGGCCAACCGAGGACACTATGGCTACACCTTC. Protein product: CASSLANRGHYGYTF.